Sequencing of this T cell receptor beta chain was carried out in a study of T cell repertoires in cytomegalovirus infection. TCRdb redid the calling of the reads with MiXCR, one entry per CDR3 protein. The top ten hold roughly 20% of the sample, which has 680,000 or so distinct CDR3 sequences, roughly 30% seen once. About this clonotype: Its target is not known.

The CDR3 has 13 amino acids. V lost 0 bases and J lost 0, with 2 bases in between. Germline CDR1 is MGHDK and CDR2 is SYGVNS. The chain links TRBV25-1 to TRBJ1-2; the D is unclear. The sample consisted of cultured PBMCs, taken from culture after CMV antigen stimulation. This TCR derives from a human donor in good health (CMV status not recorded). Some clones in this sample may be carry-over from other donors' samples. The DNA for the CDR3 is TGTGCCAGCAGTGAATACACTAACTATGGCTACACCTTC. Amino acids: CASSEYTNYGYTF.